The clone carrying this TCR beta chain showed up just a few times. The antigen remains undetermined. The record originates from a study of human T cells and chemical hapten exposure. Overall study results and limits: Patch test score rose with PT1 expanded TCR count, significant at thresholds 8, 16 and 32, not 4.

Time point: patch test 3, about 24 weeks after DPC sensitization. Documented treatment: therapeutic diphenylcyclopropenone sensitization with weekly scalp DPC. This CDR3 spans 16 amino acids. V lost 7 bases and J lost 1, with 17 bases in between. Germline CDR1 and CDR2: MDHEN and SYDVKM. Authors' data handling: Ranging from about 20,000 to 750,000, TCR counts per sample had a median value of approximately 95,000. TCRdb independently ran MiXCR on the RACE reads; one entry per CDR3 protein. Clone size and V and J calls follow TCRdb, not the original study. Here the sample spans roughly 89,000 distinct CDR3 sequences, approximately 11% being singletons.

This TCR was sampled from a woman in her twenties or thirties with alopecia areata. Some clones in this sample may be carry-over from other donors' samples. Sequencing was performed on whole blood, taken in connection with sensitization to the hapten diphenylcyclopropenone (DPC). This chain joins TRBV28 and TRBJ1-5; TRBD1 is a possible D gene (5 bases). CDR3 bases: TGTGCCAGCACCAAGGAGGGGCCCTTAAGCAATCAGCCCCAGCATTTT. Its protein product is CASTKEGPLSNQPQHF.